The 13 T cell receptor beta chains listed next were all sequenced from one sample in a study of OX40 agonist ivuxolimab in advanced cancers. TCRdb's copy holds only in-frame clones and misses some; the assay was immunoSEQ multiplex PCR. The sample consists of 60,000 to 65,000 clones, 80% to 95% of them appearing once. The sample here was CD4+ or CD8+ T cells sorted from blood, taken in a trial of the OX40 agonist ivuxolimab. Receptors were obtained from an adult with an advanced solid tumor such as melanoma, head and neck, liver or kidney cancer.

The V call is TRBV27, the J call TRBJ2-1; TRBD2 matches at 13 bases. This CDR3 is 16 amino acids long. Germline CDR1 MNHEY, CDR2 SMNVEV (reference sequence). Losses at the gene ends were 5 bases for V and 8 bases for J; bases not matched to a gene: 9. DNA of the CDR3: TGTGCCAGCAGTCGGGGGACTAGCGGGACACATGATGAGCAGTTCTTC. Its translation: CASSRGTSGTHDEQFF.

The chain has TRBV29-1 and TRBJ2-5, with unresolved D. Germline CDR1 and CDR2: SQVTM and ANQGSEA. V was shortened by 5 bases and J by 1 base, with 5 bases between the two germline ends. The CDR3 extends over 11 amino acids. The CDR3 sequence: CSVQSQETQYF. The CDR3 region has the DNA TGCAGCGTTCAGAGCCAAGAGACCCAGTACTTC.

Notes on this clone: The same CDR3 can be traced to other DNA sequences in this sample. The chain carries TRBV27 and TRBJ2-2; D is perhaps TRBD1 (5 bases). The V and J ends lost 3 bases and 2 bases respectively, with 13 bases between them. The germline V gene has CDR1 MNHEY and CDR2 SMNVEV (reference sequence). The CDR3 runs 16 residues. DNA for the CDR3: TGTGCCAGCAGTTTGTCTGGGCAGGGAAACACCGGGGAGCTGTTTTTT. This codes for CASSLSGQGNTGELFF.

The genes are TRBV7-2 and TRBJ2-5; D unresolved. The CDR3 runs 16 residues. Germline V lookup: CDR1 SGHTA, CDR2 FQGNSA. Trimming removed 5 bases from V and 1 base from J, with 17 bases in between. CDR3 sequence: CASSHGYRSSQETQYF. As DNA, the CDR3 is TGTGCCAGCAGCCACGGGTACAGATCCTCCCAAGAGACCCAGTACTTC.

The chain carries TRBV5-6 and TRBJ2-7; D is perhaps TRBD2 (6 bases). Germline lookup yields CDR1 SGHDT and CDR2 YYEEEE. The CDR3 is 12 amino acids. The V and J ends lost 3 bases and 4 bases respectively, with 8 bases between them. As DNA, the CDR3 is TGTGCCAGCAGCTCCGGGACTTACGAGCAGTACTTC. Encoded protein: CASSSGTYEQYF.

The chain has TRBV5-1 and TRBJ2-1; the match to TRBD2 covers 11 bases. V was pared by 0 bases and J by 6 bases, with 5 bases of the junction left unmatched. CDR1 is SGHRS and CDR2 is YFSETQ in the germline V gene. The CDR3 is 16 residues long. The CDR3 nucleotides read TGCGCCAGCAGCTTGGAACTAGCGGGAGTGGGCAATGAGCAGTTCTTC. Encoded protein: CASSLELAGVGNEQFF.

The CDR3 protein is CASSIQRNTDTQYF. The CDR3 DNA reads TGTGCCAGCAGCATACAAAGGAACACAGATACGCAGTATTTT. The rearrangement joins TRBV9 to TRBJ2-3, with D unresolved. The CDR3 loop spans 14 amino acids. Trimming stripped 4 bases from V and 2 bases from J, with 11 bases between. Germline loops: CDR1 SGDLS, CDR2 YYNGEE.

The chain combines TRBV7-2 with TRBJ1-3, with TRBD1 matching 8 bases. Germline V gene lookup returns CDR1 SGHTA and CDR2 FQGNSA. The CDR3 runs 16 residues. V gave up 5 bases and J gave up 2 bases; unmatched junction bases: 8. The CDR3 sequence: CASSLDAGGPGNTIYF. CDR3 nucleotides: TGTGCCAGCAGCCTCGACGCAGGGGGCCCTGGAAACACCATATATTTT.

The rearrangement joins TRBV28 to TRBJ2-3, with 8 bases aligning to TRBD2. The germline V gene has CDR1 MDHEN and CDR2 SYDVKM. The CDR3 sequence is 15 residues long. V lost 3 bases, J lost 5 bases, and 7 bases stayed unmatched. CDR3 bases: TGTGCCAGCAGTTTCGTCTCAGCGGGAGAAGATACGCAGTATTTT. Residues: CASSFVSAGEDTQYF.

The chain couples TRBV14 to TRBJ2-1; TRBD1 matches at 8 bases. This CDR3 is built from 17 residues. CDR1 is SGHDN and CDR2 is FVKESK in the germline V gene. Losses at the gene ends were 3 bases for V and 1 base for J; bases not matched to a gene: 8. CDR3 bases: TGTGCCAGCAGCCACATAACAGGGGGATTTTCCTACAATGAGCAGTTCTTC. It yields the protein CASSHITGGFSYNEQFF.

The chain joins TRBV28 to TRBJ2-1, with 11 bases that match TRBD2. CDR3 length equals 14 residues. V trimming: 1 base; J trimming: 10 bases; junction bases outside the gene matches: 3. Germline V gene lookup returns CDR1 MDHEN and CDR2 SYDVKM. The CDR3 region has the DNA TGTGCCAGCAGTTTATTAGCGGGAGGGACGGAGCAGTTCTTC. Protein product: CASSLLAGGTEQFF.

The rearrangement joins TRBV4-1 to TRBJ1-2, with D possibly TRBD1 on 5 matching bases. The CDR3 totals 17 residues. Germline lookup yields CDR1 MGHRA and CDR2 YSYEKL. The V gene lost 1 base and the J gene lost 4 bases, with 19 bases spanning the gap. In DNA form, the CDR3 reads TGCGCCAGCAGCCAAGGCGAATTACAGGCCGCTGCCTATGGCTACACCTTC. Protein sequence: CASSQGELQAAAYGYTF.

In regard to this clone: At one of its ends the junction is not consistent with the germline gene, which may arise from a read error. The chain has TRBV6-5 and TRBJ1-2, with D perhaps TRBD1 (5 bases). CDR3 length: 14 amino acids. Germline V gene data show CDR1 as MNHEY and CDR2 as SVGAGI. The DNA for the CDR3 is TGTGCCAGCAGTTACGGGGGACCTAACAATGGCTACACCTTC. As protein: CASSYGGPNNGYTF.